A selection of T cell receptor beta chains follows, all from one sample in a study of low-dose radiotherapy and immunotherapy resistance in tumors. TCRdb analysed the reads with MiXCR anew, one entry per CDR3 protein. This sample has about 58,000 distinct CDR3 sequences, with 20% to 25% found just once. Source: PBMCs, taken after low-dose radiotherapy plus immunotherapy. The receptors derive from a male donor with prostate cancer. CDR3s leave out the opening cysteine and the closing phenylalanine or tryptophan.

v_gene	len	j_gene	CDR3aa
TRBV5-1	13	TRBJ2-7	ASSLDGTGLREQY
TRBV14	12	TRBJ1-2	ASSQVGQNYGYT
TRBV15	11	TRBJ1-2	ATSVRTGQGYT
TRBV3-1	13	TRBJ2-5	ASSPERSVRETQY
TRBV18	11	TRBJ1-4	ASSPNRVEKLF
TRBV3-1	14	TRBJ2-3	ASSQNGQGATDTQY
TRBV19	14	TRBJ1-1	ASSLRTGAEDTEAF
TRBV10-2	13	TRBJ1-1	ASSEFQGRGTEAF
TRBV7-2	13	TRBJ2-3	ASSLAGGPTDTQY
TRBV10-2	11	TRBJ2-7	ASSVPTGDEQY
TRBV29-1	12	TRBJ2-1	SVVFQVSYNEQF
TRBV9	11	TRBJ2-1	ASSGAPGNEQF
TRBV2	12	TRBJ2-7	ASSEDRVSYEQY
TRBV7-8	13	TRBJ2-1	ASSLGWAGGNEQF
TRBV5-1	11	TRBJ1-2	ASSQQGEYGYT
TRBV5-4	14	TRBJ1-1	ASSLNLQGLNTEAF
TRBV5-1	15	TRBJ2-7	ASSLAVDSASSYEQY
TRBV3-1	9	TRBJ2-1	ASSQVAEQF
TRBV7-8	12	TRBJ2-7	ASSQTTQAYEQY
TRBV28	13	TRBJ2-2	ASSDTRILTGELF
TRBV2	14	TRBJ1-5	ASSGDRDGGNQPQH
TRBV4-2	13	TRBJ1-4	ASSQYIREGEKLF
TRBV9	15	TRBJ2-6	ASSAGQPSSGANVLT
TRBV19	11	TRBJ2-7	ASSISPVYEQY
TRBV11-3	13	TRBJ2-3	ASSLSGVKGDTQY
TRBV29-1	9	TRBJ1-4	SVDREEKLF
TRBV20-1	15	TRBJ1-6	SARRLTGETYNSPLH
TRBV7-2	15	TRBJ2-1	ASSVRPTSGGYNEQF
TRBV11-1	14	TRBJ2-1	ASSLYIAVGVNEQF
TRBV10-3	10	TRBJ2-1	AIGGGADEQF
TRBV5-5	12	TRBJ2-5	ASSPVGSQETQY
TRBV4-2	12	TRBJ1-1	ASTPGDMNTEAF
TRBV18	14	TRBJ2-7	ASSRALAGETYEQY
TRBV10-3	15	TRBJ2-3	AISEFFGQVGTDTQY
TRBV12-3/TRBV12-4	12	TRBJ2-3	ASSLVPPSDTQY
TRBV28	15	TRBJ1-6	ASSLLTGGIDNSPLH
TRBV19	13	TRBJ2-1	ASSTTRSSYNEQF
TRBV4-2	14	TRBJ1-1	ASSQEWGRDFAEAF
TRBV9	14	TRBJ2-1	ASSPTTGSSYNEQF
TRBV5-1	14	TRBJ2-1	ASSLALGFPYNEQF
TRBV28	11	TRBJ2-5	ATSGRAVETQY
TRBV13	13	TRBJ2-7	ASSPAGAPFYEQY
TRBV7-2	15	TRBJ1-6	ASSASPGQGRRAPLH